The 6 T cell receptor beta chains given below trace back to one sample, sequenced in a study of shared clonotypes between healthy human individuals. Libraries were prepared by immunoSEQ multiplex PCR; TCRdb keeps only in-frame clonotypes and omits some of them. Of just under 350,000 clones in the sample, 73% were seen once. The sequenced sample was memory CD4+ T cells sorted from blood. Regarding subset: CD45RA-negative fraction. All receptors derive from a man aged 30 to 39 in good health.

The rearrangement uses TRBV11-3 and TRBJ2-5, with D perhaps matching TRBD1 (6 bases). The germline gives CDR1 SGHNT, CDR2 YENEEA. Between the trimmed V and J ends, which lost 1 base and 2 bases, there was a span of 17 bases. The CDR3 contains 17 residues. The CDR3 bases are TGTGCCAGCAGCTTAGGGCAAGTAACAGGGTCACAAGAGACCCAGTACTTC. Protein: CASSLGQVTGSQETQYF.

The chain links TRBV4-3 to TRBJ2-1; D is uncertain. The CDR3 length is 13 residues. The germline V gene has CDR1 LGHNA and CDR2 YSLEER. V lost 2 bases and J 2 bases, leaving 4 bases between the germline ends. CDR3 amino acids: CASSQYPYNEQFF. CDR3 DNA sequence: TGCGCCAGCAGCCAATACCCCTACAATGAGCAGTTCTTC.

This clone appeared a single time. The chain employs TRBV7-8 and TRBJ1-4, with a tentative D call TRBD1 (5 bases). Trimming removed 5 bases from V and 4 bases from J, with 14 bases in between. Germline V gene lookup returns CDR1 SGHVS and CDR2 FQNEAQ. The CDR3 loop spans 15 amino acids. The DNA for the CDR3 is TGTGCCAGCAGCGCGGGACTTATCCATAATGAAAAACTGTTTTTT. The encoded protein is CASSAGLIHNEKLFF.

The sample holds many counts of this clone. This rearrangement joins TRBV2 to TRBJ2-5; tentative D call: TRBD2 (5 bases). Germline V gene data show CDR1 as SNHLY and CDR2 as FYNNEI. This CDR3 has 14 residues. Trimming removed 4 bases at V and 5 bases at J, with 14 bases between. In nucleotides, the CDR3 is TGTGCCAGCAGTGGGCCGGGGATTGGTGAGACCCAGTACTTC. Translated, it gives CASSGPGIGETQYF.

The chain has TRBV28 and TRBJ2-7, with 16 bases matching TRBD2. The CDR3 sequence is 17 residues long. CDR1 is MDHEN, CDR2 SYDVKM, per germline. Losses at the gene ends were 6 bases for V and 3 bases for J; bases not matched to a gene: 8. CDR3 region: CASRPGTSGRGFYEQYF. The CDR3 bases are TGTGCCAGCAGACCCGGGACTAGCGGGAGGGGGTTCTACGAGCAGTACTTC.

The chain carries TRBV2 and TRBJ2-5; the D gene is possibly TRBD2 (6 bases). Germline loops: CDR1 SNHLY, CDR2 FYNNEI. The CDR3 totals 14 residues. Trimming pared 1 base from V and 7 bases from J, leaving 13 bases between. Written as DNA, the CDR3 is TGTGCCAGCAGTGAAGGGACGGAGGGTAGGACCCAGTACTTC. Its translation is CASSEGTEGRTQYF.